The TCR beta chain under discussion was sequenced for a study of vaccination effects on CD4 cells after COVID-19. Findings and caveats of the study: By a late point after vaccination, infection- and vaccine-induced clones had shrunk markedly through clonal contraction. Healthy vaccine recipients' vaccine-induced clones were almost all SARS-CoV-2 mono-reactive.

Sequenced by immunoSEQ multiplex PCR; TCRdb stores in-frame clones only, minus some. The sample holds around 60,000 clones, around 73% seen once. ViraFEST assay sequencing came after antigen-specific CD4+ T cells were expanded with viral peptide pools. Isolation of CD4+ T cells took place after less than twelve days of culture. Of the BNT162b2 and mRNA-1273 vaccines, participants received two doses of one or the other. Among the vaccine recipients, none had a prior SARS-CoV-2 infection, and nucleocapsid antibodies were negative. Days 3 and 7 saw half the medium replaced with IL-2 medium. Germline assignment: CDR1 SGHNT and CDR2 YYREEE (reference sequence). Losses at the gene ends were 3 bases for V and 4 bases for J; bases not matched to a gene: 0. The CDR3 runs to 12 residues. In its sample, this clone was seen a few times. Its target is unknown.

This chain joins TRBV5-4 and TRBJ1-1, with 7 bases identical to TRBD1. This sequence was found in a human donor who received a COVID-19 vaccine. Specimen: CD4+ T cells from PBMCs cultured with HCoV-229E spike peptides, collected after COVID-19 vaccination. The CDR3 sequence: CASSWDSTEAFF. In DNA, the CDR3 is TGTGCCAGCAGCTGGGACAGCACTGAAGCTTTCTTT. The complete variable domain, with remaining parts taken from reference TRBV5-4 and TRBJ1-1, reads ETGVTQSPTHLIKTRGQQVTLRCSSQSGHNTVSWYQQALGQGPQFIFQYYREEENGRGNFPPRFSGLQFPNYSSELNVNALELDDSALYLCASSWDSTEAFFGQGTRLTVV.